The clone carrying this TCR beta chain was detected only a few times. The antigen is undetermined. The sample comes from a study of T cells after yellow fever vaccination. Germline CDR1 is SEHNR and CDR2 is FQNEAQ (reference sequence). The CDR3 is 14 amino acids. V lost 4 bases to trimming and J lost 8 bases; unmatched junction nucleotides: 6. Findings and caveats of the study: Clones from primary vaccination mostly reappeared after the booster (roughly 97% CD4, just over 85% CD8).

By 5'RACE template switching, TCR cDNA was produced, with a universal primer site and UMIs added in the process. From the 5' RACE reads, TCRdb called clonotypes with MiXCR, one entry per CDR3 protein. This table has a few hundred thousand distinct CDR3 sequences, approximately 4% appearing once. The rearrangement uses TRBV7-9 and TRBJ1-1, with 11 nucleotides matching TRBD1. The material was PBMCs, obtained 5 days after the yellow fever booster vaccination. This TCR was sampled from a man aged 18 to 29 who received the YFV17D yellow fever vaccine. The CDR3 here is CASSSGTGGKEAFF. In DNA form, the CDR3 reads TGTGCCAGCAGCTCCGGGACAGGGGGTAAAGAAGCTTTCTTT.